Here is one T cell receptor beta chain with its context. Its target is not known. This record comes from a study of Ad26.COV2.S vaccination and SARS-CoV-2 variants. About the study: Vaccine-arm donor from the placebo-controlled COV1001 Ad26.COV2.S trial. Into the muscle, Ad26.COV2.S was dosed once or twice, 56 days apart. Findings and caveats of the study: Comparable non-spike TCR breadth was observed in vaccine and placebo recipients. Greater spike-specific TCR breadth was seen in vaccine recipients than in placebo recipients.

The CDR3 is 14 residues long. Germline values: CDR1 MNHEY, CDR2 SVGEGT. Trimming took off 0 bases at V and 5 bases at J, with 7 bases between the two ends. Regarding treatment: around 19 received Ad26.COV2.S at low or high dose, single or two shots; 5 received placebo; per-sample allocation not given. The samples were gathered on day 63 after the first injection of vaccine or placebo. Clones were sequenced by immunoSEQ multiplex PCR, and TCRdb holds only the in-frame ones, with some missing. The sample holds approximately 300,000 clones, 70% to 90% seen once. V gene TRBV6-2 or TRBV6-3 combines with J gene TRBJ2-2; D gene uncertain. This sequence was found in a person aged 18-60 years who received the Ad26.COV2.S COVID-19 vaccine or a placebo. The input for sequencing was peripheral blood, taken in a trial of Ad26.COV2.S vaccine versus placebo. The CDR3 DNA follows: TGTGCCAGCAGTTACTCTGTACATACCGGGGAGCTGTTTTTT. Translated, it gives CASSYSVHTGELFF.